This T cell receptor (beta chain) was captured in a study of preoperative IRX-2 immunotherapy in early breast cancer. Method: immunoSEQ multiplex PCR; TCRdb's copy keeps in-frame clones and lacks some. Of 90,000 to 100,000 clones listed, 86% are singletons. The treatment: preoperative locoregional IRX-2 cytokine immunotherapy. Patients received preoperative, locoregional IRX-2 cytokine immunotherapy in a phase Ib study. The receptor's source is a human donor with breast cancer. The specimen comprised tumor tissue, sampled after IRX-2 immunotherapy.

CDR3 in DNA: TGCGCCAGCAGCCCCGGGACAATCAGCAATCAGCCCCAGCATTTT. Translated: CASSPGTISNQPQHF. The rearrangement uses TRBV5-1 and TRBJ1-5; weak D call: TRBD1 (6 bases). CDR1 is SGHRS and CDR2 is YFSETQ in the germline V gene. V lost 4 bases, J lost 1 base, and 12 bases lay in between. CDR3 length: 15 amino acids.